The 5 T cell receptor beta chains presented below share a single source sample, sequenced in a study of T cell responses to AZD1222 COVID-19 vaccine. Only in-frame clones appear in the TCRdb table, and some are missing; sequencing was by immunoSEQ multiplex PCR. This repertoire shows some 160,000 clones, more than 85% found once; its top ten account for roughly 0.9%. The sample consisted of peripheral blood, taken on day 0 of AZD1222 vaccination. The receptors were gathered from an adult in good health.

CDR3 bases: TGTGCCAGCAGTGAAGCCGCCAGGGTCACTGAAGCTTTCTTT. Encoded protein: CASSEAARVTEAFF. The chain employs TRBV6-1 and TRBJ1-1, with a possible D match to TRBD1 (5 bases). V lost 0 bases to trimming and J lost 4 bases, with 9 bases between them. The CDR3 has 14 amino acids. Germline assignment: CDR1 MNHNS and CDR2 SASEGT.

The chain recombines TRBV5-1 with TRBJ2-5; D is perhaps TRBD2 (6 bases). The V end lost 3 bases, the J end lost 2 bases, and 14 bases lay between the germline ends. CDR3 length equals 15 residues. Germline lookup yields CDR1 SGHRS and CDR2 YFSETQ. The CDR3 bases are TGCGCCAGCAGCTCCTTAACTGCGGGGCAAGAGACCCAGTACTTC. Its translation is CASSSLTAGQETQYF. Using reference TRBV5-1 and TRBJ2-5 for the parts outside the CDR3, the full variable domain is KAGVTQTPRYLIKTRGQQVTLSCSPISGHRSVSWYQQTPGQGLQFLFEYFSETQRNKGNFPGRFSGRQFSNSRSEMNVSTLELGDSALYLCASSSLTAGQETQYFGPGTRLLVL.

The V gene is TRBV5-1, the J gene TRBJ1-1; D call uncertain. The CDR3 loop spans 14 amino acids. Trimming removed 2 bases at V and 5 bases at J, with 13 bases between. Per germline, CDR1 SGHRS and CDR2 YFSETQ. Here the CDR3 reads CASSFGDGTTEAFF. CDR3 bases: TGCGCCAGCAGCTTTGGAGATGGAACAACTGAAGCTTTCTTT.

The chain is built from TRBV5-4 and TRBJ2-1; 12 positions agree with TRBD2. Losses at the gene ends were 3 bases for V and 5 bases for J; bases not matched to a gene: 6. The germline gives CDR1 SGHNT, CDR2 YYREEE (reference sequence). This CDR3 has 16 residues. As DNA, the CDR3 is TGTGCCAGCAGCTCTCGGACTAGCGGGGTGCACAATGAGCAGTTCTTC. As protein: CASSSRTSGVHNEQFF.

The chain is built from TRBV30 and TRBJ1-4; D not certain. The V gene's germline CDR1 is GTSNPN and CDR2 SVGIG (reference sequence). Trimming cost V 3 bases and J 0 bases, with 8 bases left between them. CDR3 length equals 14 residues. The CDR3 sequence: CAWRVPPTNEKLFF. Here the CDR3 DNA reads TGTGCCTGGAGGGTCCCTCCAACTAATGAAAAACTGTTTTTT.